The clone carrying this T cell receptor beta chain was observed at least ten times. Its antigen is unknown. The authors ran a second PCR of about 7 to 12 cycles using a sample-barcoded 5' primer and a J-beta primer mix. Carrying 12 random nucleotides, a template-switch adaptor labeled each individual cDNA molecule. A single record per CDR3 protein comes from TCRdb applying MiXCR to the 5' RACE reads. The sample shows about 930,000 distinct CDR3 sequences, just under 30% of them seen only once. The data were taken from a study of blood T cells in healthy people across ages. Findings of the study overall: Compared with aged donors, long-lived donors showed fewer expanded clones, suggesting selection.

The same data also went into a second study, on T cells of mothers and their children.

Material for sequencing was blood. This TCR was sampled from a woman in her thirties or forties in good health.

CDR3 coding DNA: TGTGCCAGCAGCCTGGGACAGACTTCCGGCGACAAGCAGTACTTC. Translation gives CASSLGQTSGDKQYF. This chain uses TRBV7-2 with TRBJ2-7, with 7 bases lining up with TRBD1. The V gene end was trimmed by 5 bases and the J gene end by 8 bases; junction bases not matched to a gene: 15. Germline-derived CDR1 and CDR2 are SGHTA and FQGNSA. The CDR3 extends over 15 amino acids. Using reference TRBV7-2 and TRBJ2-7 for the parts outside the CDR3, the full variable domain is GAGVSQSPSNKVTEKGKDVELRCDPISGHTALYWYRQSLGQGLEFLIYFQGNSAPDKSGLPSDRFSAERTGGSVSTLTIQRTQQEDSAVYLCASSLGQTSGDKQYFGPGTRLTVT.